Listed below are T cell receptor beta chains from one sample, sequenced in a study of response to subunit inactivated influenza vaccine. TCRdb analysed the RT-PCR reads with MiXCR anew, one entry per CDR3 protein. The profile shows hundreds of thousands of distinct CDR3 sequences, approximately 15% of them singletons. The material sequenced was PBMCs from blood, taken around 15 days before vaccination. The source is a man aged 50 or older who received an inactivated influenza vaccine. Each CDR3 is given with its conserved first and last residue. D genes are given only for firm matches. Clone size is stated in some rows and not others, as once, few, many or a class when expanded.

V,J,size,D,DNA,CDR3
TRBV20-1,TRBJ2-1,NA,NA,TGCAGTGCTAGGAGTCTAGCGAGCGGCAATGAGCAGTTCTTC,CSARSLASGNEQFF
TRBV2,TRBJ1-2,NA,NA,TGTGCCAGCAGTGACGGAGGGAGGCACTATGGCTACACCTTC,CASSDGGRHYGYTF
TRBV25-1,TRBJ2-1,NA,NA,TGTGCCAGCAGTGAATCAGACAGGCCACACGATGAGCAGTTCTTC,CASSESDRPHDEQFF
TRBV7-9,TRBJ2-1,NA,TRBD2,TGTGCCAGCGAACCTAGCGGGGGGGCCGACGAGCAGTTCTTC,CASEPSGGADEQFF
TRBV7-9,TRBJ2-5,NA,TRBD1,TGTGCCAGCCCAAAGCGGGGACAGGGGATACAAGAGACCCAGTACTTC,CASPKRGQGIQETQYF
TRBV7-9,TRBJ2-1,few,NA,TGTGCCAGCGGGCCGTGGAAGAGCTCCTACAATGAGCAGTTCTTC,CASGPWKSSYNEQFF
TRBV27,TRBJ2-7,many,TRBD2,TGTGCCAGCAGTTCGGGACTAGCGGGGTACGAGCAGTACTTC,CASSSGLAGYEQYF
TRBV20-1,TRBJ1-6,once,NA,TGCAGTGCTACGTTCTCAGACCCAATAAATTCACCCCTCCACTTT,CSATFSDPINSPLHF
TRBV7-9,TRBJ1-2,few,NA,TGTGCCAGCACTCTCGGGACGGATGGCTACACCTTC,CASTLGTDGYTF
TRBV7-9,TRBJ1-3,NA,NA,TGTGCCAGCAGCTTGCTCAGGGGATCTGGAAACACCATATATTTT,CASSLLRGSGNTIYF
TRBV10-3,TRBJ2-1,many,TRBD1,TGTGCCATCAGGAGACAGGGGGAGAATGAGCAGTTCTTC,CAIRRQGENEQFF
TRBV6-2/TRBV6-3,TRBJ2-7,NA,TRBD2,TGTGCCAGCAGCCAGGAGGCTAGCGGGACAGTCGAGCAGTACTTC,CASSQEASGTVEQYF
TRBV9,TRBJ1-5,many,NA,TGTGCCAGCAGCCCGCTTGGAGGGAAGAATCAGCCCCAGCATTTT,CASSPLGGKNQPQHF
TRBV11-2,TRBJ2-6,NA,NA,TGTGCCAGCATCAGAGGGCCTCACTCTGGGGCCAACGTCCTGACTTTC,CASIRGPHSGANVLTF
TRBV2,TRBJ1-1,NA,NA,TGTGCCAGCAATGGGCCGGGGGGCACTACTGAAGCTTTCTTT,CASNGPGGTTEAFF
TRBV7-9,TRBJ2-3,few,TRBD2,TGTGCCAGCAGCCCCCTGCTAGCGGGGACAGATACGCAGTATTTT,CASSPLLAGTDTQYF
TRBV10-2,TRBJ2-7,few,TRBD2,TGCGCCAGCTTTTCCTCCGGGACATTTAGCGGGAGTCCATACGAGCAGTACTTC,CASFSSGTFSGSPYEQYF
TRBV10-3,TRBJ2-5,few,TRBD2,TGTGCCATCTCTCTTAGGGTAGCGGGGCAAGAGACCCAGTACTTC,CAISLRVAGQETQYF
TRBV6-6,TRBJ1-2,NA,NA,TGTGCCAGTAGTATCGACTATGGCTACACCTTC,CASSIDYGYTF
TRBV20-1,TRBJ2-3,NA,NA,TGCAGTGCTAGTCATCCAGGCACCGGTACGCAGTATTTT,CSASHPGTGTQYF
TRBV5-6,TRBJ2-7,NA,TRBD2,TGTGCCAGCGCTCTAGCGGGCCTCTCCTACGAGCAGTACTTC,CASALAGLSYEQYF
TRBV6-2/TRBV6-3,TRBJ2-6,few,NA,TGTGCCAGCAGTTACTCTAGGCTCTCTGGGGCCAACGTCCTGACTTTC,CASSYSRLSGANVLTF
TRBV20-1,TRBJ1-6,NA,NA,TGCAGTGCTAGAACGGCCCACAGTTCCAATTCACCCCTCCACTTT,CSARTAHSSNSPLHF
TRBV6-5,TRBJ2-7,NA,NA,TGTGCCAGCAGTTACTCGGGTACAGGTCCGGGCGAGCAGTACTTC,CASSYSGTGPGEQYF
TRBV11-2,TRBJ1-2,NA,NA,TGTGCCAGCAGCTTAGTGAACACAGGGAACTATGGCTACACCTTC,CASSLVNTGNYGYTF